The present T cell receptor beta chain was sequenced within a study of T cell changes during pregnancy in multiple sclerosis. Produced via immunoSEQ multiplex PCR; TCRdb's table is partial and in-frame only. The sample has tens of thousands of clones; about 91% are singletons. This clone was detected once. Germline lookup yields CDR1 MGHRA and CDR2 YSYEKL. Losses at the gene ends were 0 bases for V and 5 bases for J; bases not matched to a gene: 11. CDR3 size: 17 residues. The source was peripheral blood, collected in the first trimester of pregnancy. This receptor was identified in a female donor in good health, enrolled as a control in a pregnancy study. The chain has TRBV4-1 and TRBJ2-7, with 9 bases matching TRBD1. Written as DNA, the CDR3 is TGCGCCAGCAGCCAAGATCAACCGGGACAGGGTTGGAACGAGCAGTACTTC. Translating gives CASSQDQPGQGWNEQYF.